These T cell receptor beta chains were read from a single sample in a study of cytomegalovirus exposure and HLA in healthy donors. Method: immunoSEQ multiplex PCR; TCRdb's copy keeps in-frame clones and lacks some. The sample yields some 150,000 clones, around 79% seen once. Sequenced sample: PBMCs. All receptors derive from a human donor in good health. Each CDR3 is given with its conserved first and last residue. A D gene is named only where the DNA matches it firmly. Rows may omit the clone size; those that give it use once, few, many or a size class.

TRBD1	TRBJ2-7	TRBV28	NA	TGTGCCAGCAGCCCAGGGGGCGTCATATCCTACGAGCAGTACTTC	CASSPGGVISYEQYF
TRBD1	TRBJ2-1	TRBV11-2	NA	TGTGCCAGCAGCTTATGGCCGGGACAGGGGTACAATGAGCAGTTCTTC	CASSLWPGQGYNEQFF
TRBD2	TRBJ2-1	TRBV2	NA	TGTGCCAACTCCGGGACTAGCGGCTATGAGCAGTTCTTC	CANSGTSGYEQFF
TRBD2	TRBJ2-1	TRBV6-1	once	TGTGCCAGCAGGACAGCGGGGATCAATGAGCAGTTCTTC	CASRTAGINEQFF
NA	TRBJ2-3	TRBV5-1	NA	TGCGCCAGCAGCCACGGGGACTCTGGGGATACGCAGTATTTT	CASSHGDSGDTQYF
TRBD2	TRBJ2-1	TRBV5-4	NA	TGTGCCAGCAGCTCGGGACTAGCGGGGGGGCGTGAGCAGTTCTTC	CASSSGLAGGREQFF
NA	TRBJ1-3	TRBV18	NA	TGTGCCAGCTCTTCCGGGACAACCTCTGGAAACACCATATATTTT	CASSSGTTSGNTIYF
NA	TRBJ2-1	TRBV7-9	once	TGTGCCAGCAGCTTATACGAGGCCAATGAGCAGTTCTTC	CASSLYEANEQFF
TRBD2	TRBJ2-7	TRBV29-1	few	TGCAGCGTGGGACTAGCGGGAGGCGAGCAGTACTTC	CSVGLAGGEQYF
NA	TRBJ2-3	TRBV18	NA	TGTGCCAGCTCACCATTTGAGCGGGATACGCAGTATTTT	CASSPFERDTQYF
TRBD1	TRBJ2-7	TRBV18	NA	TGTGCCAGCGCCGGGACAGGGTCCGTAACCTACGAGCAGTACTTC	CASAGTGSVTYEQYF
TRBD1	TRBJ1-2	TRBV19	NA	TGTGCCAGTCGGCAAGGGGGCCGAGTCTCGAGTGGCTACACCTTC	CASRQGGRVSSGYTF